The 21 T cell receptor beta chains presented below share a single source sample, sequenced in a study of cytomegalovirus exposure and HLA in healthy donors. The PCR employed 60 Vbeta primers together with 13 Jbeta primers. The repertoire was sequenced with immunoSEQ multiplex PCR; TCRdb's copy has only in-frame clones and lacks some. The sample lists some 190,000 clones; around 76% were seen once. The sample was PBMCs. The receptors were gathered from a woman between 25 and 40 years old in good health and CMV-seropositive.

The chain is built from TRBV5-6 and TRBJ2-1; 9 positions match TRBD1. V was pared by 6 bases and J by 7 bases, with 5 bases of the junction left unmatched. Germline V gives CDR1 SGHDT, CDR2 YYEEEE. The CDR3 has 13 amino acids. DNA of the CDR3: TGTGCCAGCATTTCACAGGGGGCTAATGAGCAGTTCTTC. Encoded protein: CASISQGANEQFF.

The V call is TRBV10-3, the J call TRBJ2-7; 7 nucleotides match TRBD1. There are 16 residues in the CDR3. The V gene end was trimmed by 0 bases and the J gene end by 2 bases; junction bases not matched to a gene: 7. Germline CDR1 reads ENHRY; CDR2 reads SYGVKD. The CDR3 loop is CAISESVTGPTYEQYF. The CDR3, as DNA: TGTGCCATCAGTGAGTCGGTGACAGGGCCTACCTACGAGCAGTACTTC.

V usage is TRBV4-3 and J usage is TRBJ1-6; D remains unclear. In germline, CDR1 is LGHNA, CDR2 YSLEER. Trimming stripped 0 bases from V and 0 bases from J, with 6 bases between. The CDR3 has 16 residues. The DNA for the CDR3 is TGCGCCAGCAGCCAAGACCTCAGCTCCTATAATTCACCCCTCCACTTT. It codes for CASSQDLSSYNSPLHF.

The gene calls are TRBV19 and TRBJ1-3, with D possibly matching TRBD1 (6 bases). This CDR3 is built from 18 residues. Trimming removed 10 bases at V and 0 bases at J, with 25 bases between. Germline CDR1 reads LNHDA; CDR2 reads SQIVND (reference sequence). CDR3: CATHTRDRHRISGNTIYF. The CDR3 region has the DNA TGTGCCACGCACACAAGAGACAGGCACCGCATCTCTGGAAACACCATATATTTT. Based on the CDR3 plus reference TRBV19 and TRBJ1-3, the full variable domain is DGGITQSPKYLFRKEGQNVTLSCEQNLNHDAMYWYRQDPGQGLRLIYYSQIVNDFQKGDIAEGYSVSREKKESFPLTVTSAQKNPTAFYLCATHTRDRHRISGNTIYFGEGSWLTVV.

The V gene is TRBV7-9, the J gene TRBJ1-1, with D possibly TRBD1 on 5 matching bases. The V end lost 7 bases, the J end lost 0 bases, and 24 bases lay between the germline ends. The CDR3 is made up of 18 amino acids. The germline V gene has CDR1 SEHNR and CDR2 FQNEAQ (reference sequence). The CDR3 sequence is CASISRRVGAPMNTEAFF. In nucleotides, the CDR3 is TGTGCCAGCATCTCCCGCCGCGTAGGGGCGCCTATGAACACTGAAGCTTTCTTT.

The count of this clone is one. The rearrangement uses TRBV28 and TRBJ2-7; a weak D match, TRBD2 (5 bases). The CDR3 covers 13 residues. CDR1 and CDR2 (germline): MDHEN, SYDVKM. Trimming removed 4 bases at V and 3 bases at J, with 10 bases between. The CDR3 DNA follows: TGTGCCAGCAGTTCTGTTGGAGGCTACGAGCAGTACTTC. Translation gives CASSSVGGYEQYF.

This clone occurred a few times. This chain links TRBV7-2 with TRBJ1-5; 7 bases fit TRBD1. This CDR3 comprises 15 residues. Germline CDR1 is SGHTA and CDR2 is FQGNSA. V trimming: 1 base; J trimming: 4 bases; junction bases outside the gene matches: 4. The CDR3: CASSLGGQLNQPQHF. In DNA, the CDR3 is TGTGCCAGCAGCTTAGGGGGACAGTTGAATCAGCCCCAGCATTTT. Combining the CDR3 with reference TRBV7-2 and TRBJ1-5 gives the whole variable domain GAGVSQSPSNKVTEKGKDVELRCDPISGHTALYWYRQSLGQGLEFLIYFQGNSAPDKSGLPSDRFSAERTGGSVSTLTIQRTQQEDSAVYLCASSLGGQLNQPQHFGDGTRLSIL.

CDR3 protein: CASSERNADIQYF. Here the CDR3 DNA reads TGTGCCAGCAGTGAACGCAACGCAGACATTCAGTACTTC. The gene calls are TRBV6-1 and TRBJ2-4; D ambiguous. Trimming left V 2 bases short and J 8 bases short, with 10 bases between. Per the germline V gene, CDR1 is MNHNS and CDR2 is SASEGT. CDR3 length equals 13 residues.

The rearrangement links TRBV4-3 to TRBJ2-1; 15 nucleotides line up with TRBD2. In germline, CDR1 is LGHNA, CDR2 YSLEER. The CDR3 is made up of 17 amino acids. Trimming took 4 bases from V and 8 from J; bases not matched to a gene: 9. The CDR3 DNA sequence: TGCGCCAGCAGCCCCCGCGGGACTAGCGGGGGGATCTATGAGCAGTTCTTC. Translating it yields CASSPRGTSGGIYEQFF.

The DNA of the CDR3 is TGTGCCCGCCGGGGGGGGACATACGAGCAGTACTTC. Protein: CARRGGTYEQYF. The V and J genes are TRBV6-4 and TRBJ2-7; 8 bases map to TRBD2. Germline V gene data show CDR1 as MRHNA and CDR2 as SNTAGT. The CDR3 consists of 12 residues. The ends lost 11 bases at V and 4 bases at J; junction bases unmatched: 7.

This clone occurred a few times. V is TRBV5-4 and J is TRBJ1-2; no definite D call. Germline CDR1 reads SGHNT; CDR2 reads YYREEE (reference sequence). The CDR3 is made up of 14 amino acids. V lost 1 base and J 0 bases, leaving 7 bases between the germline ends. The CDR3 DNA follows: TGTGCCAGCAGCTTGTCCGGGTCTAACTATGGCTACACCTTC. Residues: CASSLSGSNYGYTF.

The chain employs TRBV15 and TRBJ2-7; D is uncertain. The CDR3 extends over 13 amino acids. The germline V gene has CDR1 LNHNV and CDR2 YYDKDF (reference sequence). V lost 1 base and J 5 bases, leaving 9 bases between the germline ends. The CDR3 spells CATSRGLEHEQYF. The CDR3 DNA reads TGTGCCACCAGCAGAGGGCTGGAGCACGAGCAGTACTTC.

The chain couples TRBV5-1 to TRBJ1-2, with 12 bases that match TRBD1. CDR1 is SGHRS, CDR2 YFSETQ, per germline. The ends lost 0 bases at V and 4 bases at J; junction bases unmatched: 4. This CDR3 region has 16 residues. CDR3 in DNA: TGCGCCAGCAGCTTGGCGGGACAGGGGGCAGGCTATGGCTACACCTTC. As protein: CASSLAGQGAGYGYTF.

The rearrangement links TRBV12-5 to TRBJ2-3; possible D gene TRBD2, 6 bases. V lost 1 base to trimming and J lost 9 bases, with 11 bases between them. The CDR3 runs to 13 residues. CDR1 is LGHNT, CDR2 FRNRAP, per germline. For the CDR3, the DNA is TGTGCTAGTGGTTTGGACCATGCGGGGACGCAGTATTTT. Translation: CASGLDHAGTQYF.

The chain is built from TRBV11-3 and TRBJ2-5; D unclear. Germline CDR1 reads SGHNT; CDR2 reads YENEEA. The CDR3 extends over 15 amino acids. Trimming removed 5 bases at V and 5 bases at J, with 18 bases between. CDR3 in DNA: TGTGCCAGCAGCCTACTCCTGACGGGTCGGGAGACCCAGTACTTC. Encoded protein: CASSLLLTGRETQYF.

The chain joins TRBV7-8 to TRBJ1-5; a possible D gene is TRBD1 (6 bases). Germline loops: CDR1 SGHVS, CDR2 FQNEAQ. Trimming took off 5 bases at V and 3 bases at J, with 11 bases between the two ends. CDR3 size: 14 residues. The CDR3 DNA is TGTGCCAGCAGCGTCGACAGGCTCAATCAGCCCCAGCATTTT. This gives the protein CASSVDRLNQPQHF.

CDR3 DNA sequence: TGTGCCAGCAGCGTAGGACAGGGATACACCGGGGAGCTGTTTTTT. Protein: CASSVGQGYTGELFF. The chain couples TRBV9 to TRBJ2-2; TRBD1 matches 7 bases. Germline V CDR1 and CDR2: SGDLS, YYNGEE. CDR3 size: 15 residues. Trimming at V came to 0 bases and at J to 3 bases, leaving 2 bases not matched to a gene.

The V and J genes are TRBV5-1 and TRBJ2-2, with 11 bases lining up with TRBD2. The CDR3 extends over 17 amino acids. Germline V gene data show CDR1 as SGHRS and CDR2 as YFSETQ. J gave up 5 bases and V 5 bases, and 11 bases lay outside the gene matches. DNA of the CDR3: TGCGCCAGCAGAGGCACTAGCGGGGGCCTGAGGACCGGGGAGCTGTTTTTT. Translation gives CASRGTSGGLRTGELFF.

The rearrangement uses TRBV28 and TRBJ2-7; D might be TRBD2 (5 bases). This CDR3 region has 12 residues. V gave up 8 bases and J gave up 0 bases, with 8 bases separating them. The germline gives CDR1 MDHEN, CDR2 SYDVKM. CDR3 in amino acids: CASRGSSYEQYF. The CDR3, as DNA: TGTGCCAGCCGTGGGAGCTCCTACGAGCAGTACTTC.

This chain uses TRBV5-1 with TRBJ2-6, with D maybe TRBD2 (6 bases). Looked up from germline, CDR1 is SGHRS and CDR2 is YFSETQ. The CDR3 is made up of 15 amino acids. Trimming took 2 bases from V and 1 from J, leaving 7 bases between them. The CDR3, as DNA: TGCGCCAGCAGCTTTGGGGGGTCTGGGGCCAACGTCCTGACTTTC. Its translation: CASSFGGSGANVLTF.

The gene calls are TRBV19 and TRBJ1-4; no reliable D call. With 3 bases removed from V and 7 bases from J, the gap between germline ends came to 15 bases. The V gene's germline CDR1 is LNHDA and CDR2 SQIVND (reference sequence). CDR3 length equals 15 residues. CDR3 bases: TGTGCCAGTAGTATCCATTCCGGGTCAAGTGAAAAACTGTTTTTT. It is translated as CASSIHSGSSEKLFF.